This T cell receptor (beta chain) was recovered during a study of T cells in Graves' hyperthyroidism and ophthalmopathy. Study outcomes and limitations: Appearing also in blood were most of the thyroid clonotypes expanded above 0.001.

Amplification of TCR beta CDR3 regions was performed using RNA transcripts as template. An initial round of RT-PCR targeting the TCR CDR3 relied on the HTBI primer set. TCRdb used MiXCR to reprocess the multiplex PCR reads, holding one entry per CDR3 protein. The data contain about 400,000 distinct CDR3 sequences, approximately 15% of them singletons. Germline V gene lookup returns CDR1 DFQATT and CDR2 SNEGSKA (reference sequence). The CDR3 has 16 amino acids. This clonotype was counted between two and nine times. As yet, its antigen is unknown. The junction does not match germline at one end; this may be a read error.

This clonotype was sampled from a woman between 18 and 29 years old with Graves' hyperthyroidism. Material: blood. The V call is TRBV20-1, the J call TRBJ2-7; 11 bases are shared with TRBD2. CDR3 nucleotide sequence: TGCAGTGCTAGAGTGTTGGGGACTAGCGGACCCTACGAGCGGTACTTC. Protein: CSARVLGTSGPYERYF.